This T cell receptor (beta chain) stems from a study of high-grade serous ovarian cancer treatment subgroups. The tumor samples were collected prior to definitive surgery or chemotherapy. Measured with immunoSEQ multiplex PCR; TCRdb has only the in-frame clones, and not every one. This sample has under 3,500 clones, with under 85% found just once. The receptor was isolated from a human donor with high-grade serous ovarian cancer. The sample comprised tumor tissue.

This CDR3 reads CASSQEPAGATNTGELFF. The CDR3, as DNA: TGTGCCAGCAGCCAAGAACCAGCGGGAGCCACAAACACCGGGGAGCTGTTTTTT. The genes are TRBV4-2 and TRBJ2-2; 8 bases fit TRBD2. The CDR3 totals 18 residues. Germline CDR1 is LGHNA and CDR2 is YNFKEQ. J gave up 2 bases and V 0 bases, and 8 bases lay outside the gene matches.